The 2 T cell receptor beta chains below were found in one sample sequenced in a study of T-cell reconstitution after alpha-beta-depleted transplantation in children (dated by TCRdb to the mid-2010s). The library was prepared using PCR. Data came from an Illumina HiSeq 2500. TCR library preparation used molecular barcoding, with unique molecular identifiers applied to normalize quantification of the TCRbeta repertoire. The public reads were run again by TCRdb, first through fastp at Q25 and then through MiXCR, and only productive beta chains were kept. Duplicate CDR3 protein sequences are folded into a single record with the most common DNA and genes. This sample lists 200,000 to 250,000 distinct CDR3 sequences; around 10% were detected once. The top ten clones comprise approximately 6.2% of the sample. The sequenced sample was PBMCs from the stem cell graft donor, obtained from the stem cell graft. These receptors were obtained from a human donor who donated a stem cell graft to a child with acute lymphoblastic leukemia.

This clonotype was detected many times. V and J are TRBV14 and TRBJ2-7, with 7 bases lining up with TRBD1. The V gene end was trimmed by 0 bases and the J gene end by 1 base; junction bases not matched to a gene: 3. CDR1 is SGHDN, CDR2 FVKESK, per germline. CDR3 length: 15 amino acids. CDR3 residues: CASSQDRGRSYEQYF. The CDR3, as DNA: TGTGCCAGCAGCCAAGATAGGGGGCGATCCTACGAGCAGTACTTC.

This sequence joins TRBV4-3 and TRBJ2-3; 9 bases align to TRBD2. The CDR3 is 13 residues long. V was pared by 2 bases and J by 9 bases, with 3 bases of the junction left unmatched. CDR1 is LGHNA and CDR2 is YSLEER in the germline V gene. The CDR3 DNA sequence: TGCGCCAGCAGCCAACTAGCGGGGATAACGCAGTATTTT. Its protein is CASSQLAGITQYF.